The 13 T cell receptor beta chains presented below share a single source sample, sequenced in a study of tumor and adjacent non-tumor tissue in lung cancer. The template was RNA from unsorted bulk tissue. This non-tumor lung sample came from over 3 cm beyond the tumor edge. A modified ARM-PCR protocol with three rounds of nested PCR amplified TCRbeta. TCRdb itself ran the multiplex PCR reads through MiXCR, one entry per CDR3 protein. The table has fewer than 55,000 distinct CDR3 sequences, roughly two thirds seen once. Sample: distant non-tumor lung tissue. The origin of the receptors is a woman between 40 and 55 years old with non-small cell lung cancer.

As concerns this clonotype: Compared with germline, one end of the junction differs, possibly owing to a read error. The rearrangement links TRBV29-1 to TRBJ2-5, with D possibly being TRBD2 (5 bases). CDR1 SQVTM and CDR2 ANQGSEA come from the germline V gene. CDR3 length: 11 residues. The CDR3 DNA is TGTAGCGTTAGGAGTTGGGAGACCCAGTACTTC. Encoded protein: CSVRSWETQYF.

As regards this clonotype: A single base separates this from a much larger clone, so it may be a read error. This rearrangement joins TRBV7-9 to TRBJ1-2; D gene unclear. CDR1 is SEHNR, CDR2 FQNEAQ, per germline (reference sequence). Trimming shortened V by 5 bases and J by 8 bases, and 15 bases separated the two germline ends. This CDR3 is 13 amino acids long. In nucleotides, the CDR3 is TGTGCCAGCAGCCCAAGAGGGTCTCAGGGCTACACCTTC. This gives the protein CASSPRGSQGYTF.

To note about this clonotype: The junction differs from germline at one of its ends, possibly a read error. The gene calls are TRBV11-2 and TRBJ2-2, with 8 bases fitting TRBD1. In germline, CDR1 is SGHAT, CDR2 FQNNGV. The CDR3 consists of 16 residues. The CDR3 DNA reads as TGTGCCTGCAGCTTGTCCGGGACAGGGAACACCGGGGAGCTGTTTTTT. Translating it yields CACSLSGTGNTGELFF.

In regard to this clonotype: This sequence may be a read error, since a much larger clone differs from it by one base. The chain recombines TRBV5-8 with TRBJ1-4; unclear D gene. V lost 0 bases, J lost 7 bases, and 13 bases lay in between. The CDR3 covers 15 residues. Per the germline V gene, CDR1 is SGHTS and CDR2 is YDEGEE. CDR3 nucleotide sequence: TGTGCCAGCAGCTTGGAGACGATAAGTGGTGAAAAACTGTTTTTT. Its translation is CASSLETISGEKLFF.

In its sample, this clonotype ranks as medium-sized (0.01 to 0.1%). The chain employs TRBV20-1 and TRBJ2-7; TRBD1 matches at 9 bases. This CDR3 is 14 amino acids long. V trimming: 8 bases; J trimming: 3 bases; junction bases outside the gene matches: 11. Germline V CDR1 and CDR2: DFQATT, SNEGSKA (reference sequence). This CDR3 is CSPSPGQGDYEQYF. The CDR3 nucleotides are TGCAGTCCATCCCCGGGACAGGGTGACTACGAGCAGTACTTC.

In the case of this clonotype: A much more abundant neighbour one base away suggests this may be a read error. The chain employs TRBV14 and TRBJ2-7; D is ambiguous. From germline, CDR1 is SGHDN and CDR2 FVKESK. The CDR3 length is 11 residues. The CDR3 loop is CASNQGNEQYF. As DNA, the CDR3 is TGTGCCAGCAACCAAGGGAACGAGCAGTACTTC.

In the case of this clonotype: The germline gene is not matched at one end of the junction; a read error may be the cause. The V call is TRBV6-2 or TRBV6-3, the J call TRBJ1-5; TRBD1 is a possible D gene (5 bases). Looked up from germline, CDR1 is MNHEY and CDR2 is SVGEGT. The CDR3 has 15 amino acids. CDR3 DNA sequence: TGTGTCAGCAGTTACACGCAGGGAAATAATCAGCCCCAGCATTTT. This gives the protein CVSSYTQGNNQPQHF.

Remarks on this clonotype: One end of the junction is discordant with germline, which a read error may explain. The chain has TRBV5-6 and TRBJ2-1, with 9 bases matching TRBD2. Germline V gene lookup returns CDR1 SGHDT and CDR2 YYEEEE. The CDR3 runs to 15 residues. CDR3: CASSTLAGQNNERFF. CDR3 nucleotides: TGTGCCAGCAGTACGCTAGCGGGGCAAAACAATGAGCGGTTCTTC.

This chain links TRBV30 with TRBJ2-1; D tentatively reads TRBD1 or TRBD2 (5 bases each). The J call is uncertain, as TRBJ2-7 better fits the DNA end. From germline, CDR1 is GTSNPN and CDR2 SVGIG (reference sequence). CDR3 size: 16 residues. CDR3 in DNA: TGTGCCTGGATTCCCAGAGGGGCCGGGACCCCCAATGAGCAGTACTTC. Residues: CAWIPRGAGTPNEQYF.

As to this clonotype: No conserved phenylalanine or tryptophan is present at the end of the CDR3, so a read error is the likely explanation. V usage is TRBV11-2 and J usage is TRBJ2-7, with TRBD2 matching 11 bases. From germline, CDR1 is SGHAT and CDR2 FQNNGV. CDR3 length: 16 amino acids. With V trimmed by 3 bases and J by 3 bases, 7 bases remained unmatched. CDR3 in DNA: TGTGCCAGCAGCTTGAGTAGCGGGGGGGAGGGCTACGAGCAGTACATC. Its protein product is CASSLSSGGEGYEQYI.

A remark on this clonotype: Because the CDR3 is missing its conserved closing phenylalanine or tryptophan, this is likely a read error. The gene calls are TRBV11-2 and TRBJ2-1, with TRBD1 identical over 7 bases. The CDR3 extends over 14 amino acids. CDR1 and CDR2 from the germline V gene are SGHAT and FQNNGV. CDR3 amino acids: CASSPEGAYDEQFS. The CDR3 region has the DNA TGTGCCAGCAGCCCCGAGGGGGCCTACGATGAGCAGTTCTCC.

As regards this clonotype: Sequence at one end of the junction differs from germline and may be a read error. The chain is built from TRBV11-2 and TRBJ2-3, with unresolved D. CDR3 size: 15 residues. Germline CDR1 is SGHAT and CDR2 is FQNNGV. The CDR3, as DNA: TGTGTCAGCAGCCAACGGGCTAGTCGAGCAGATACGCAGTATTTT. Translating it yields CVSSQRASRADTQYF.

In this sample, this clonotype is medium-sized. The chain recombines TRBV11-2 with TRBJ2-1; 12 positions agree with TRBD2. Germline V gene data show CDR1 as SGHAT and CDR2 as FQNNGV. V gave up 0 bases and J gave up 14 bases; unmatched junction bases: 8. CDR3 length: 15 residues. CDR3 nucleotides: TGTGCCAGCAGCTTAGATAGGGCTAGCGGGAGGGGTGAGTTCTTC. Translated, it gives CASSLDRASGRGEFF. Full variable domain (remainder filled in from reference TRBV11-2 and TRBJ2-1): EAGVAQSPRYKIIEKRQSVAFWCNPISGHATLYWYQQILGQGPKLLIQFQNNGVVDDSQLPKDRFSAERLKGVDSTLKIQPAKLEDSAVYLCASSLDRASGRGEFFGPGTRLTVL.